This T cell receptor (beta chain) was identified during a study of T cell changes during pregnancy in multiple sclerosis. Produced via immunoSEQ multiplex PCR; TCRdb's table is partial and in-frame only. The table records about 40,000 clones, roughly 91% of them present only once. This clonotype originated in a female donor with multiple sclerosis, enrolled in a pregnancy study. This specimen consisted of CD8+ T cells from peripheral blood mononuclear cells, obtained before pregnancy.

DNA for the CDR3: TGTGCCAGCAGCCCTTCGGGGGAAAAACTGTTTTTT. This codes for CASSPSGEKLFF. The gene calls are TRBV9 and TRBJ1-4, with D hard to call. Germline CDR1 SGDLS, CDR2 YYNGEE. V dropped 4 bases and J dropped 8 bases, with 9 bases sitting between them. The CDR3 loop spans 12 amino acids. Full variable domain (rest looked up from reference TRBV9 and TRBJ1-4): DSGVTQTPKHLITATGQRVTLRCSPRSGDLSVYWYQQSLDQGLQFLIQYYNGEERAKGNILERFSAQQFPDLHSELNLSSLELGDSALYFCASSPSGEKLFFGSGTQLSVL.